The clone carrying this TCR beta chain showed up many times. The antigen remains undetermined. This entry is derived from a study of read filtering for tumor transcriptome and immune sequencing. Study background: By R-ISS, stages I, II and III held about 8, 15 and 7 patients. Whole-transcriptome libraries were prepared after DNase treatment. Broader study findings: The sorted CD138-negative fraction was a mixed bone marrow immune population, not purified T cells.

Germline V gene data show CDR1 as SGHTA and CDR2 as FQGNSA. The V and J ends lost 3 bases and 2 bases respectively, with 6 bases between them. This CDR3 region has 13 residues. This library used roughly 0.4 ug RNA and molecular barcoded adaptors spanning alpha/delta and beta/gamma chains. TCRdb re-derived calls from the reads in MiXCR, one entry per CDR3 protein. Here the sample spans about 60,000 distinct CDR3 sequences, around 14% being singletons. Bone marrow was sampled from every patient at the time of active disease. Sequences were obtained from a population of CD138-negative cells sorted from bone marrow. This TCR came from a donor at least 40 years old with multiple myeloma. The gene calls are TRBV7-2 and TRBJ2-3; D is unresolved. This chain's CDR3 is CASSFVTTDTQYF. The CDR3 DNA sequence: TGTGCCAGCAGCTTCGTGACCACAGATACGCAGTATTTT.